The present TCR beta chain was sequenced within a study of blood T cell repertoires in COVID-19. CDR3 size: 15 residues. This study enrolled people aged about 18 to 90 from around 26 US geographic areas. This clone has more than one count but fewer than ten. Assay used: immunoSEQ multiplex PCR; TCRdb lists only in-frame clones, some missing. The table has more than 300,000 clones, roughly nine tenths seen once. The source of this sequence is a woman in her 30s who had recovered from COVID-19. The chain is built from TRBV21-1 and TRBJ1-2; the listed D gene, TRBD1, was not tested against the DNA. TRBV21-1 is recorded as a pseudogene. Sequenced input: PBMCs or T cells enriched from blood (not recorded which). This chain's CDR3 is CASSLWTEGNYGYTF. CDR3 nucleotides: TGTGCCAGCAGCCTTTGGACAGAAGGTAACTATGGCTACACCTTC.